These 18 T cell receptor beta chains originate from one sample sequenced in a study of OX40 agonist ivuxolimab in advanced cancers. Method: immunoSEQ multiplex PCR; TCRdb's copy keeps in-frame clones and lacks some. The sample shows some 87,000 clones, around 91% of them seen only once. Specimen: CD4+ or CD8+ T cells sorted from blood, collected in a trial of the OX40 agonist ivuxolimab. These TCRs come from an adult with an advanced solid tumor such as melanoma, head and neck, liver or kidney cancer.

V gene TRBV28 combines with J gene TRBJ2-1, with a tentative D call TRBD2 (6 bases). The CDR3 runs to 14 residues. Per germline, CDR1 MDHEN and CDR2 SYDVKM. Deletions cut 8 bases from V and 2 bases from J, with 13 bases between. CDR3 nucleotide sequence: TGTGCCAGCGTGGGTAGCGGTCCCTACAATGAGCAGTTCTTC. Translating gives CASVGSGPYNEQFF.

In this sample, this clone turned up once. The CDR3 here is CASSVVPAVSYEQYF. CDR3 in DNA: TGTGCCAGCAGCGTAGTTCCAGCGGTGAGCTACGAGCAGTACTTC. The gene calls are TRBV9 and TRBJ2-7, with D possibly TRBD2 on 5 matching bases. V lost 0 bases and J 3 bases, leaving 13 bases between the germline ends. The CDR3 sequence is 15 residues long. Germline V gene sequence: CDR1 SGDLS, CDR2 YYNGEE.

The rearrangement joins TRBV5-6 to TRBJ2-7, with 10 bases lining up with TRBD2. CDR3 length: 15 residues. CDR1 and CDR2 from the germline V gene are SGHDT and YYEEEE. With 4 bases clipped from V and 2 bases from J, the junction kept 6 bases outside the gene matches. CDR3 nucleotide sequence: TGTGCCAGCAGCCCCCTAGCGGGGGAGACCTACGAGCAGTACTTC. Translated, it gives CASSPLAGETYEQYF.

Concerning this clone: At the DNA level, this CDR3 is encoded by other sequences in the same sample as well. The V gene is TRBV6-5, the J gene TRBJ1-5, with 9 bases aligning to TRBD1. The CDR3 runs to 15 residues. Unmatched junction bases numbered 6, after V lost 2 bases and J lost 7 bases. Germline values: CDR1 MNHEY, CDR2 SVGAGI. The CDR3, as DNA: TGTGCCAGCAGTTACGTGGGACAGGGTGACCAGCCCCAGCATTTT. It codes for CASSYVGQGDQPQHF.

V gene TRBV7-2 combines with J gene TRBJ1-2; D gene ambiguous. This CDR3 has 13 amino acids. Trimming pared 1 base from V and 7 bases from J, leaving 10 bases between. CDR1 is SGHTA and CDR2 is FQGNSA in the germline V gene. The CDR3: CASSLGRLGGYTF. The CDR3 nucleotides are TGTGCCAGCAGCTTAGGAAGGTTGGGTGGCTACACCTTC.

The CDR3 spells CASSLGTGEETQYF. Written as DNA, the CDR3 is TGTGCCAGCAGCTTAGGGACAGGGGAAGAGACCCAGTACTTC. The V and J genes are TRBV7-2 and TRBJ2-5, with 9 bases lining up with TRBD1. The CDR3 contains 14 residues. Trimming cost V 1 base and J 3 bases; bases outside gene matches: 0. Per germline, CDR1 SGHTA and CDR2 FQGNSA.

J is TRBJ2-6 and V is TRBV7-3; D is perhaps TRBD1 (5 bases). Trimming cost V 1 base and J 0 bases, with 13 bases left between them. CDR3 length equals 18 residues. Germline V gene lookup returns CDR1 SGHTA and CDR2 FQGTGA. CDR3 DNA: TGTGCCAGCAGCTTAATGGCAGGGCGAAGCTCTGGGGCCAACGTCCTGACTTTC. Translated, it gives CASSLMAGRSSGANVLTF.

This clone has a single count. This chain uses TRBV11-2 with TRBJ2-7; D unresolved. V was trimmed by 1 base and J by 3 bases, leaving 10 bases between them. The germline V gene has CDR1 SGHAT and CDR2 FQNNGV. The CDR3 runs 14 residues. The CDR3 loop is CASSLGSENYEQYF. The CDR3 DNA sequence: TGTGCCAGCAGCTTAGGTTCAGAAAACTACGAGCAGTACTTC.

V and J are TRBV19 and TRBJ2-3; D assignment may be TRBD1 or TRBD2 (5 bases each). The length of the CDR3 is 15 residues. Trimming pared 6 bases from V and 3 bases from J, leaving 16 bases between. Germline loops: CDR1 LNHDA, CDR2 SQIVND (reference sequence). The CDR3 nucleotides are TGTGCCAGTAGGAGCGGTGGGGGATGGACAGATACGCAGTATTTT. Translating gives CASRSGGGWTDTQYF.

A remark on this clone: One end of the junction is discordant with germline, which a read error may explain. J is TRBJ2-1 and V is TRBV7-9; no definite D call. The CDR3 loop spans 9 amino acids. Germline V CDR1 and CDR2: SEHNR, FQNEAQ (reference sequence). The CDR3 nucleotides read TGTGCCAGCAGCTCACCCCTGATCTTC. The encoded protein is CASSSPLIF.

This chain uses TRBV5-1 with TRBJ1-1; D is uncertain. The germline V gene encodes CDR1 SGHRS and CDR2 YFSETQ. The CDR3 is 14 amino acids. Trimming shortened V by 4 bases and J by 4 bases, and 14 bases separated the two germline ends. The CDR3 DNA is TGCGCCAGCAGCCCCACCCGGGGAGTCACTGAAGCTTTCTTT. It translates to CASSPTRGVTEAFF.

The chain employs TRBV28 and TRBJ1-3; D may be TRBD1 (5 bases). This CDR3 contains 18 residues. The ends were cut back, 7 bases at V and 7 bases at J, with 29 bases in the middle. CDR1 is MDHEN, CDR2 SYDVKM, per germline. In DNA form, the CDR3 reads TGTGCCAGCAAGGAATCAGGAGTTTTTGGGGGGGTTGGGAACACCATATATTTT. As protein: CASKESGVFGGVGNTIYF.

The chain joins TRBV9 to TRBJ2-7; possible D gene TRBD1, 6 bases. Germline V gene data show CDR1 as SGDLS and CDR2 as YYNGEE. V dropped 0 bases and J dropped 2 bases, with 12 bases sitting between them. The CDR3 spans 15 residues. As DNA, the CDR3 is TGTGCCAGCAGCGTAGGGGGGCGGGCCGCCTACGAGCAGTACTTC. The encoded protein is CASSVGGRAAYEQYF.

The chain recombines TRBV5-1 with TRBJ2-7, with D perhaps being TRBD1 or TRBD2 (6 bases each). The CDR3 is 15 residues long. Germline V CDR1 and CDR2: SGHRS, YFSETQ. V was shortened by 3 bases and J by 2 bases, with 15 bases between the two germline ends. The CDR3 here is CASSSPGGPPYEQYF. CDR3 coding DNA: TGCGCCAGCAGCTCTCCCGGGGGCCCCCCCTACGAGCAGTACTTC.

The table lists this clone with a few counts. This rearrangement joins TRBV5-1 to TRBJ1-1, with a tentative D call TRBD1 (5 bases). Trimming pared 6 bases from V and 2 bases from J, leaving 11 bases between. The CDR3 sequence is 13 residues long. Germline CDR1 and CDR2: SGHRS and YFSETQ. CDR3: CASKSGVNTEAFF. CDR3 nucleotides: TGCGCCAGCAAGTCGGGGGTTAACACTGAAGCTTTCTTT.

The rearrangement links TRBV11-3 to TRBJ1-2, with D hard to call. Trimming left V 1 base short and J 8 bases short, with 11 bases between. Germline V gene lookup returns CDR1 SGHNT and CDR2 YENEEA. This CDR3 is 13 amino acids long. CDR3 amino acids: CASSLAALSGYTF. CDR3 DNA: TGTGCCAGCAGCTTAGCGGCGCTTAGCGGCTACACCTTC.

This CDR3 reads CASSGPKNNEQFF. The CDR3 DNA reads as TGTGCCAGCAGTGGTCCTAAAAACAATGAGCAGTTCTTC. J is TRBJ2-1 and V is TRBV6-5; D not resolved. The V end lost 5 bases, the J end lost 5 bases, and 10 bases lay between the germline ends. CDR3 length equals 13 residues. Per germline, CDR1 MNHEY and CDR2 SVGAGI.

This chain connects TRBV9 to TRBJ1-3, with D unclear. The CDR3 extends over 13 amino acids. The germline V and J ends were trimmed by 3 bases and 4 bases, with 8 bases remaining between them. The germline CDR1 and CDR2 sequences are SGDLS and YYNGEE. Written as DNA, the CDR3 is TGTGCCAGCAGCGGCCCGACAGGAAACACCATATATTTT. Translated, it gives CASSGPTGNTIYF.